The clone carrying this TCR beta chain was seen at least ten times. The antigen is undetermined. TCRdb reanalysed the multiplex PCR reads using MiXCR and keeps one entry per CDR3 protein. The table has fewer than 200,000 distinct CDR3 sequences, approximately 33% seen once. The CDR3 loop spans 16 amino acids. V was pared by 1 base and J by 8 bases, with 10 bases of the junction left unmatched. Germline values: CDR1 MGHRA, CDR2 YSYEKL. The data belong to a study of breast tumors, draining lymph nodes, adjacent tissues. Axillary draining lymph nodes of breast cancer patients supplied the node samples. Whole-study results and caveats: Luminal-like breast cancer showed significantly greater tumor-nontumor repertoire similarity than basal-like breast cancer did. The data were judged consistent with most tumor T cells coming from lymph node and expanding in tumor. Data only fit, rather than demonstrated, lymph node origin of most tumor T cells. Tumor TCR diversity was below lymph nodes but above nontumor tissue.

This chain uses TRBV4-1 with TRBJ1-2; 10 bases agree with TRBD1. The receptor was derived from a female donor with breast cancer. Some clones in this sample may be carry-over from other donors' samples. What was sequenced was axillary lymph node tissue. Written as DNA, the CDR3 is TGCGCCAGCAGCCAAGGGCGGGGGACAGGGGCCCTAGGCTACACCTTC. It encodes CASSQGRGTGALGYTF.